This section outlines one T cell receptor (beta chain) sequence together with its context. The source of the sample is a study of blood T cell repertoires in COVID-19. Study background: The origin of the acute and convalescent COVID-19 samples was the United States, Italy and Spain. PBMCs, B-cell-depleted T cells, or T cells were the source of the cDNA or gDNA that made up the material.

In the original analysis: Reference gene primer amplification yielded estimated nucleated cell counts. The assay was immunoSEQ multiplex PCR, and TCRdb's table has in-frame clones only and misses some. The V and J calls and the clone size are those of that table, but D and trimming were determined from the DNA. The data show a few hundred thousand clones, roughly 80% seen once. This CDR3 contains 12 residues. Germline CDR1 reads SNHLY; CDR2 reads FYNNEI. With 4 bases removed from V and 6 bases from J, the gap between germline ends came to 7 bases. V gene TRBV2 combines with J gene TRBJ1-5; weak D call: TRBD1 (5 bases). This TCR was recovered from a woman aged 80 or over with acute or convalescent COVID-19. Sequenced: peripheral blood. Written as DNA, the CDR3 is TGTGCCAGCAGTGGGGGGGGTCAGCCCCAGCATTTT. Translated: CASSGGGQPQHF.